What follows is one T cell receptor beta chain and its context. Its antigen remains unidentified. The junction and the germline gene differ at one end; a read error may be behind it. This specimen belongs to a study of post-analysis software for immune sequencing data. Overall study: The study covered relapsing-remitting, secondary progressive and progressive-relapsing courses of multiple sclerosis.

Overall study results and limits: F measure showed strong co-clustering of same-batch samples. The study found TRBV5-6, TRBV5-1 and TRBV20-1 among about 5 TRBV segments more frequent in patients than controls.

The CDR3 is 13 residues long. The V gene's germline CDR1 is SGHTA and CDR2 FQGNSA. TCR beta libraries were prepared from cDNA with unique molecular identifiers. Input populations of about 0.95 to 11 million T cells gave rise to a few hundred thousand cDNA molecules. Each CDR3 protein is one row after TCRdb ran MiXCR on the PCR reads. Here the sample spans hundreds of thousands of distinct CDR3 sequences, 59% being singletons. The rearrangement joins TRBV7-2 to TRBJ2-7; D is uncertain. The sequencing input was blood. The sequence derives from a girl aged 2-10 years with multiple sclerosis. CDR3 protein: CASSPPVAYEQYF. CDR3 in DNA: TGTGCTAGCAGCCCACCCGTCGCCTACGAGCAGTACTTC.